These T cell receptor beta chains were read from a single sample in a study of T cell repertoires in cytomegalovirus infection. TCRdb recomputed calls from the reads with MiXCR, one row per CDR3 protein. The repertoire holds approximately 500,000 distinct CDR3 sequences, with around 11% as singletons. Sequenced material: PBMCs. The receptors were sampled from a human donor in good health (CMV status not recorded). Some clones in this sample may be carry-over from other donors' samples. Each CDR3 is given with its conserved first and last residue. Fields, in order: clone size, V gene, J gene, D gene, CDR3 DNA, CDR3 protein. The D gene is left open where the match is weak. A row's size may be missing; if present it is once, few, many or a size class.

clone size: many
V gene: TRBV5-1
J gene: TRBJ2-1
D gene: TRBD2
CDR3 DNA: TGCGCCAGCAGCCTCACCGTCGATAATATAGCGGGAGCCTCCTACAATGAGCAGTTCTTC
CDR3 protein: CASSLTVDNIAGASYNEQFF

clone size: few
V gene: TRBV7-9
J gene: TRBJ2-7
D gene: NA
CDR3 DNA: TGTGCCAGCAGCCTCCCCGGGGGGCAGGGGGCCAGCGAGCAGTACTTC
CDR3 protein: CASSLPGGQGASEQYF

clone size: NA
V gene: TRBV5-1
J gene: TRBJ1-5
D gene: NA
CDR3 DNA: TGCGCCAGTTCCGTCGGGGGAGGACAGCCCCAGCATTTT
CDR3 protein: CASSVGGGQPQHF

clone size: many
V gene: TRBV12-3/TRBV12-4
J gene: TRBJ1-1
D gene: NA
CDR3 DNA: TGTGCCAGCAGCTTCACGGGACAGAACACTGAAGCTTTCTTT
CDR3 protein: CASSFTGQNTEAFF

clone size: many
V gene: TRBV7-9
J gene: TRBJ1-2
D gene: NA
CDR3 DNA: TGTGCCAGCAGCGTTACCGACAGATCGTTTTATGGCTACACCTTC
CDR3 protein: CASSVTDRSFYGYTF

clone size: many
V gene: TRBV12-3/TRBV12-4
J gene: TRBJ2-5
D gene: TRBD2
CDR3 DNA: TGTGCCAGCAGTTTAAGAACTAGCGGTGGAGAGACCCAGTACTTC
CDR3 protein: CASSLRTSGGETQYF

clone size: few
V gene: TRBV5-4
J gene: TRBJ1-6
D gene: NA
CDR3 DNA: TGTGCCAGCAGCCCCAAGGGGGGTTATAATTCACCCCTCCACTTT
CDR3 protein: CASSPKGGYNSPLHF

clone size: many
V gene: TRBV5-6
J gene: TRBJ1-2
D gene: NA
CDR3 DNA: TGTGCCAGCAGCTTGGGCAGGGGAGGCTATGGCTACACCTTC
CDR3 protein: CASSLGRGGYGYTF

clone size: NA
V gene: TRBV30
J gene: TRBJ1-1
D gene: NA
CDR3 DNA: TGTGCCTGGAGAGTGTGGGAGGGCACTAAAGCTTTCTTT
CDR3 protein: CAWRVWEGTKAFF

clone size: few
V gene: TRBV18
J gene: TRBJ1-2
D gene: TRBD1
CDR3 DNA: TGTGCCAGCTCACCCGGGACAGAAGCTTCGTATGGCTACACCTTC
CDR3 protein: CASSPGTEASYGYTF

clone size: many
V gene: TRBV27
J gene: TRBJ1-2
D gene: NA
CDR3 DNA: TGTGCCAGCAGGCCCCGCACAAACTATGGCTACACCTTC
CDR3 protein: CASRPRTNYGYTF

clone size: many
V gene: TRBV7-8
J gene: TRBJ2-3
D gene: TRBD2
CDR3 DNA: TGTGCCAGCAGCTGGCCACTGCGGGGGGGAGCCCTTAGCACAGATACGCAGTATTTT
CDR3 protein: CASSWPLRGGALSTDTQYF

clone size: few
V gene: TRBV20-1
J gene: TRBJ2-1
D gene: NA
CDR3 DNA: TGCAGTGCTAGAGATCAAGGCGGCTATAAGTACAATGAGCAGTTCTTC
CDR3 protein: CSARDQGGYKYNEQFF

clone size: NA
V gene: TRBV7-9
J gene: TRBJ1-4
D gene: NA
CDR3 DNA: TGTGCCAGTCGGGACCGCGATAATGAAAAACTGTTTTTT
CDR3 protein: CASRDRDNEKLFF

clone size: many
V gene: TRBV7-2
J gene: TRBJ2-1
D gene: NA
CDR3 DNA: TGTGCCAGCAGCTTAGGCTGGGCCCTTCACAATGAGCAGTTCTTC
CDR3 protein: CASSLGWALHNEQFF

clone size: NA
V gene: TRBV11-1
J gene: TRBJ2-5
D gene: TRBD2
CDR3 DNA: TGTGCCAGCGGGAAAGGCGGGGGAGAAGGGGAGACCCAGTACTTC
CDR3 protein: CASGKGGGEGETQYF

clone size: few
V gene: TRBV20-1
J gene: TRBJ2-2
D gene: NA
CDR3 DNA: TGCAGTGCTAGTGATGTAGCCCAGAACACCGGGGAGCTGTTTTTT
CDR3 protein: CSASDVAQNTGELFF

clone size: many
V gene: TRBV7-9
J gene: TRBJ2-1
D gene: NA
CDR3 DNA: TGTGCCAGCAGCCCGCGAGCGGCATGGGAGCAGTTCTTC
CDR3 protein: CASSPRAAWEQFF

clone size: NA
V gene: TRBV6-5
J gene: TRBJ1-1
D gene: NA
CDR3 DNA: TGTGCCAGCAGGAGGGGCGCGAGCACTGAAGCTTTCTTT
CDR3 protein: CASRRGASTEAFF

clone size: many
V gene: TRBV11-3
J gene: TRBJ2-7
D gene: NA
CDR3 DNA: TGTGCCAGCAGCTTAGGGACGGGACCGAACTACGAGCAGTACTTC
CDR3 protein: CASSLGTGPNYEQYF

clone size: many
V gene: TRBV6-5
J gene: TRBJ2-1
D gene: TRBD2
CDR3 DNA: TGTGCCAGCAGTTCCTCTGAGGGCGCGGGACTAGCGGACCTCTACAATGAGCAGTTCTTC
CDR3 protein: CASSSSEGAGLADLYNEQFF

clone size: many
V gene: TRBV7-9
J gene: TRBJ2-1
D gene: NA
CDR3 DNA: TGTGCCAGCAGCTTATGGGGGGATGAGCAGTTCTTC
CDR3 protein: CASSLWGDEQFF